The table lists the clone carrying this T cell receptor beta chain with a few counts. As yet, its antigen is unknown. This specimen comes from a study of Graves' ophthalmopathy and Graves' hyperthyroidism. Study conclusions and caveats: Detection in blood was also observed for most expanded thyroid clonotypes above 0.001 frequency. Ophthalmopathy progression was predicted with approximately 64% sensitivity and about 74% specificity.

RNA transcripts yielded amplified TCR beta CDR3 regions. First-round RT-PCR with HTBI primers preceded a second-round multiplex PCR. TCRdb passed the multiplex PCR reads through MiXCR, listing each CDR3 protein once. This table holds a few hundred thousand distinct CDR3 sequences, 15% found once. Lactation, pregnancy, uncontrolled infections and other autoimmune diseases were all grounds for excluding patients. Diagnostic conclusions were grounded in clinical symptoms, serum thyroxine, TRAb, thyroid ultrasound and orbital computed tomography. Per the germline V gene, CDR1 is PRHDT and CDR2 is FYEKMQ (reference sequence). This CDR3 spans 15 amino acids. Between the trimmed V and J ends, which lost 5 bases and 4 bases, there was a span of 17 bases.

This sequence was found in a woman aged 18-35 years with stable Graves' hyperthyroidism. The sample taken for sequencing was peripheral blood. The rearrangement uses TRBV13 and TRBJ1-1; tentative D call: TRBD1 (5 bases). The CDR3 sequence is CASSITGDPRTEAFF. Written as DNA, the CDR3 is TGTGCCAGCAGCATTACCGGGGACCCCCGCACTGAAGCTTTCTTT.